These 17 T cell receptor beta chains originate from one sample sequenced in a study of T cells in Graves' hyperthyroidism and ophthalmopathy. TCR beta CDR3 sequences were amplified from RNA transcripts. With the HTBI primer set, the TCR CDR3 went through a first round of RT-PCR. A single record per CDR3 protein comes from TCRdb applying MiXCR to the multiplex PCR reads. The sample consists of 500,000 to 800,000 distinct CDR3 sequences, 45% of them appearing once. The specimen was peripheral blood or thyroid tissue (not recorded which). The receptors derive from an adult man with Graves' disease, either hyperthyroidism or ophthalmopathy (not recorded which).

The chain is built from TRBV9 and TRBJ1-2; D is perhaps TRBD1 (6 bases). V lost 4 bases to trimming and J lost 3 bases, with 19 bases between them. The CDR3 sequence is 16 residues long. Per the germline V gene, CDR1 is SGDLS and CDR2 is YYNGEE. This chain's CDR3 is CASSQEGQGIDYGYTF. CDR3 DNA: TGTGCCAGCAGCCAAGAAGGGCAGGGGATAGACTATGGCTACACCTTC.

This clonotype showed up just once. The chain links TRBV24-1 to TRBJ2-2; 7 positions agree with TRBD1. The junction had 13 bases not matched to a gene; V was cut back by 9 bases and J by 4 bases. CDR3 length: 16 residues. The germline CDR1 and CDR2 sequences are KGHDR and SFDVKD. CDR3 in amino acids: CATPRTKGAPTGELFF. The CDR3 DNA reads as TGTGCCACCCCCCGGACGAAGGGGGCGCCCACCGGGGAGCTGTTTTTT.

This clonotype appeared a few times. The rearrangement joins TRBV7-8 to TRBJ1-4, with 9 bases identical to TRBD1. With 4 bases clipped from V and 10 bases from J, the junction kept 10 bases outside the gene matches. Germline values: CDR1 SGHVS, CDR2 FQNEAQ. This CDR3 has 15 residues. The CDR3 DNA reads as TGTGCCAGCAGCTCGGGTTCTACAGGGGGCGTAAAACTGTTTTTT. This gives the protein CASSSGSTGGVKLFF.

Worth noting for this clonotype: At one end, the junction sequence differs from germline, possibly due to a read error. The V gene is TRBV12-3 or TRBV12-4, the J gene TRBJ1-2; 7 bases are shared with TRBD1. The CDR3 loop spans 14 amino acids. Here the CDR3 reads CASSLGGSSYRYTF. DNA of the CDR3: TGTGCCAGCTCCTTAGGGGGCTCTAGCTATCGCTACACCTTC.

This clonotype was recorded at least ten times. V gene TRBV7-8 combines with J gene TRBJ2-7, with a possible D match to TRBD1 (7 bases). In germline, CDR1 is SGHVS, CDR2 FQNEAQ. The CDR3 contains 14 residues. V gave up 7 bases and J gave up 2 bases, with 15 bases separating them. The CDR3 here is CASTTSRGAYEQYF. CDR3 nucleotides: TGTGCCAGCACGACCTCCAGGGGGGCCTACGAGCAGTACTTC.

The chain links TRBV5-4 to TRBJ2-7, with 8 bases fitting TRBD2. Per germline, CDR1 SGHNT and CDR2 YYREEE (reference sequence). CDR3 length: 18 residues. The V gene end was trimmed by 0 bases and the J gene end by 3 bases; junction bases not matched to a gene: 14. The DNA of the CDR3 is TGTGCCAGCAGCTTGGTCCCTGGGGGACTAGAAGCTTTCTACGAGCAGTACTTC. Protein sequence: CASSLVPGGLEAFYEQYF.

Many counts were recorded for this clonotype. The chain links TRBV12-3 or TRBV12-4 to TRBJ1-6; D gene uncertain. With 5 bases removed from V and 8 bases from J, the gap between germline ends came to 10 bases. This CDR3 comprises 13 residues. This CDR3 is CASSHDEDSPLHF. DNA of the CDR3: TGTGCCAGCAGTCACGATGAGGATTCACCCCTCCACTTT.

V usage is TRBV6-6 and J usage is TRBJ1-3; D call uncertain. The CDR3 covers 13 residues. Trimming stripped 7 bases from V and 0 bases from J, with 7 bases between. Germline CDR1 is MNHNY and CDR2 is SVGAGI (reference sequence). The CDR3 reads CASKPSSGNTIYF. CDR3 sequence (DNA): TGTGCCAGCAAACCAAGCTCTGGAAACACCATATATTTT.

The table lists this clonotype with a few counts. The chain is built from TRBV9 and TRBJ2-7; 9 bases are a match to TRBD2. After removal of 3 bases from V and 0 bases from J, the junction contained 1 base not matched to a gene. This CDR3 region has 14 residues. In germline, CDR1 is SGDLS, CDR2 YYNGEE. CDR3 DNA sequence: TGTGCCAGCAGCGCTAGCGGGGCCTCCTACGAGCAGTACTTC. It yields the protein CASSASGASYEQYF.

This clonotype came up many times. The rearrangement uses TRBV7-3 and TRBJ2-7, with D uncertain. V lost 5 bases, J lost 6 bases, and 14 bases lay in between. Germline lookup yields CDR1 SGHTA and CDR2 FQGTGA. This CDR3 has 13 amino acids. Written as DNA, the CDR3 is TGTGCCAGCAGCCCGTCACCCATGGGCGAGCAGTACTTC. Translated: CASSPSPMGEQYF.

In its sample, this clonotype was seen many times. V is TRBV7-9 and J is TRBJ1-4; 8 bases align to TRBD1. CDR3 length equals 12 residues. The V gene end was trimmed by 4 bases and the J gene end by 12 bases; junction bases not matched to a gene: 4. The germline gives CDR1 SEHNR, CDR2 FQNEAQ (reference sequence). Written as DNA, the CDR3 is TGTGCCAGCAGCTCCATGGGACAGGAACTGTTTTTT. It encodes CASSSMGQELFF.

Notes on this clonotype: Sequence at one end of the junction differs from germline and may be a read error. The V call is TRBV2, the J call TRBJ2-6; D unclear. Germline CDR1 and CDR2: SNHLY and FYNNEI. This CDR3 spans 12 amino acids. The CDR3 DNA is TGTGCCACCAGTCAGGGGGCCAACGTCCTGACTTTC. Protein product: CATSQGANVLTF.

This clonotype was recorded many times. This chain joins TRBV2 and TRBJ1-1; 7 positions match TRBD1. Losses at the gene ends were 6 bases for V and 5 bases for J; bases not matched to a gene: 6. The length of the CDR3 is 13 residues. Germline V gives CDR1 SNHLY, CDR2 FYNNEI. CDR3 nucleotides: TGTGCCAGCAGCGGGACAGTAGGAACTGAAGCTTTCTTT. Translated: CASSGTVGTEAFF.

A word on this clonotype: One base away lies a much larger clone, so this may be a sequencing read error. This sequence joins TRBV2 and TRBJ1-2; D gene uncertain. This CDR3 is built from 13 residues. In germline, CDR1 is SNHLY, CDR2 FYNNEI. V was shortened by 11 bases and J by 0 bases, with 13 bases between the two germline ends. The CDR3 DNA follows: TGTGCCGCCAACGCAGAAGCTAACTATGGCTACACCTTC. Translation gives CAANAEANYGYTF.

The CDR3: CSAQSGRGETQYF. The CDR3 DNA sequence: TGCAGTGCCCAAAGCGGGAGAGGGGAGACCCAGTACTTC. The rearrangement uses TRBV20-1 and TRBJ2-5; 8 positions match TRBD2. Germline V lookup: CDR1 DFQATT, CDR2 SNEGSKA (reference sequence). The CDR3 is made up of 13 amino acids. After removal of 6 bases from V and 5 bases from J, the junction contained 8 bases not matched to a gene.

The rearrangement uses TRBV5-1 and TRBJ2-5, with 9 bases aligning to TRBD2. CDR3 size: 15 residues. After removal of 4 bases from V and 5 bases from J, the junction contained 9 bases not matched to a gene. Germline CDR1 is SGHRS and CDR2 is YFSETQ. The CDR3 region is CASSDGTSSIETQYF. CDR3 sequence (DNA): TGCGCCAGCAGCGACGGGACTAGCAGCATTGAGACCCAGTACTTC.

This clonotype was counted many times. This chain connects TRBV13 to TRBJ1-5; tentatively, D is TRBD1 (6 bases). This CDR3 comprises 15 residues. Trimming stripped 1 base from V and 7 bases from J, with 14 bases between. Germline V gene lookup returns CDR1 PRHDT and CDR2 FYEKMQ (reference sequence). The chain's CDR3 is CASSLALQGWQPQHF. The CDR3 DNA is TGTGCCAGCAGCTTAGCATTACAGGGCTGGCAGCCCCAGCATTTT.